This T cell receptor beta chain is from a study of cytotoxic CD8 clonotypes in ibrutinib-treated CLL. Overall study context: After a median roughly twelve months on treatment (6 to 36), response samples were drawn.

As regards this clone: Its cognate antigen is unknown.

Germline CDR1 and CDR2: MNHNY and SVGAGI (reference sequence). The length of the CDR3 is 14 residues. V gave up 7 bases and J gave up 1 base, with 11 bases separating them. Study-wide findings and caveats: The clonality rise at ibrutinib response reflected private clonotype expansion. Rising at ibrutinib response, clonality subsequently fell back toward baseline at progression.

The assay was immunoSEQ multiplex PCR, and TCRdb's table has in-frame clones only and misses some. The sample yields about 140,000 clones, 60% to 85% seen once. The sequenced sample was PBMCs, obtained after 24 months of ibrutinib treatment. The chain has TRBV6-6 and TRBJ1-5; a weak D match, TRBD1 (5 bases). This receptor was taken from a human donor with chronic lymphocytic leukemia. CDR3 sequence: CASMRGASNQPQHF. Written as DNA, the CDR3 is TGTGCCAGCATGAGGGGCGCCAGCAATCAGCCCCAGCATTTT.